The source of this T cell receptor beta chain is a study of siplizumab effects on memory and regulatory T cells (dated by TCRdb to between 2018 and 2020). With respect to the entire study: The study looked at the effect of siplizumab, an anti-CD2 antibody, on alloreactive T-cell subsets in allogeneic mixed lymphocyte reactions made from human PBMCs. Beyond this particular receptor, the publication reports: Roughly 75-95% of proliferating CD4+ or CD8+ clones could not be assigned a naive or memory phenotype. Whether proliferating Tregs from siplizumab cultures were suppressive was not functionally confirmed. The cumulative frequency of alloreactive sequences traceable to unstimulated CD4+ memory T cells was significantly reduced by siplizumab. Because sequences at frequencies below about 10^-5 were poorly captured, only a minor fraction of alloreactive clones could be mapped back to unstimulated subsets. Of the alloreactive CD4+ clones that could be mapped, the Treg-derived share averaged roughly 73% with siplizumab compared with around 27% in control reactions. Unstimulated naive T cells appeared more diverse than memory T cells, and naive cells seemed to contribute substantially to the alloresponse.

Sorted unstimulated T cells and proliferating T cells recovered from mixed lymphocyte reactions were subjected to TCRbeta CDR3 sequencing. Fresh whole blood from 9 to 11 HLA-typed healthy donors was used to isolate PBMCs. Comment on this clone: This clone's antigen is unknown. No base quality information exists; no much larger clone differs at one position.

Receptor libraries were prepared by the immunoSEQ multiplex PCR assay. Each sample had 85,000 to 100,000 TCR templates assayed by the deep sequencing platform. Genomic DNA extracted from sorted T cells was the material used for TCRbeta CDR3 sequencing. Under the source paper's analysis protocol: Clonal analysis of TCRbeta CDR3 data was done in the R programming language. Comparing unstimulated samples against CFSE-low samples taken after the reaction was how alloreactive CD4+ and CD8+ clones were defined. Regulatory or non-regulatory origin was assigned to alloreactive CD4+ clones by matching of sequences to sorted unstimulated Treg and non-Treg repertoires. TCRdb mirrors the immuneACCESS table, restricted to in-frame sequences. Some clones are absent from its copies; in checked studies, under half trace to an unresolved V gene, and the reason for the others is unknown. The V and J calls and clone size are taken from that table; D and trimming were inferred from the DNA. A total of about 91,000 clones appear in this sample, roughly 93% of them only once. 6% to 7% of the sample is in the top ten clones.

Spanning cysteine to phenylalanine, the CDR3 consists of 16 amino acids. The sequence is cut down to CDR3 DNA, 48 bases in frame from base 1. Reading the germline V gene gives CDR1 SQVTM and CDR2 ANQGSEA. V lost 2 bases and J lost 1 base, and the count of bases not matched to a germline gene is 9. The sequenced material came from CD8+ T cells sorted from blood. The sequence was obtained from a human donor in good health. In this chain, TRBV29-1 is recombined with TRBJ2-7, and 9 junctional nucleotides match TRBD2. The CDR3 protein sequence reads: CSVELPGLATSYEQYF. The sequence in DNA is TGCAGCGTTGAACTACCGGGACTAGCTACGTCCTACGAGCAGTACTTC.